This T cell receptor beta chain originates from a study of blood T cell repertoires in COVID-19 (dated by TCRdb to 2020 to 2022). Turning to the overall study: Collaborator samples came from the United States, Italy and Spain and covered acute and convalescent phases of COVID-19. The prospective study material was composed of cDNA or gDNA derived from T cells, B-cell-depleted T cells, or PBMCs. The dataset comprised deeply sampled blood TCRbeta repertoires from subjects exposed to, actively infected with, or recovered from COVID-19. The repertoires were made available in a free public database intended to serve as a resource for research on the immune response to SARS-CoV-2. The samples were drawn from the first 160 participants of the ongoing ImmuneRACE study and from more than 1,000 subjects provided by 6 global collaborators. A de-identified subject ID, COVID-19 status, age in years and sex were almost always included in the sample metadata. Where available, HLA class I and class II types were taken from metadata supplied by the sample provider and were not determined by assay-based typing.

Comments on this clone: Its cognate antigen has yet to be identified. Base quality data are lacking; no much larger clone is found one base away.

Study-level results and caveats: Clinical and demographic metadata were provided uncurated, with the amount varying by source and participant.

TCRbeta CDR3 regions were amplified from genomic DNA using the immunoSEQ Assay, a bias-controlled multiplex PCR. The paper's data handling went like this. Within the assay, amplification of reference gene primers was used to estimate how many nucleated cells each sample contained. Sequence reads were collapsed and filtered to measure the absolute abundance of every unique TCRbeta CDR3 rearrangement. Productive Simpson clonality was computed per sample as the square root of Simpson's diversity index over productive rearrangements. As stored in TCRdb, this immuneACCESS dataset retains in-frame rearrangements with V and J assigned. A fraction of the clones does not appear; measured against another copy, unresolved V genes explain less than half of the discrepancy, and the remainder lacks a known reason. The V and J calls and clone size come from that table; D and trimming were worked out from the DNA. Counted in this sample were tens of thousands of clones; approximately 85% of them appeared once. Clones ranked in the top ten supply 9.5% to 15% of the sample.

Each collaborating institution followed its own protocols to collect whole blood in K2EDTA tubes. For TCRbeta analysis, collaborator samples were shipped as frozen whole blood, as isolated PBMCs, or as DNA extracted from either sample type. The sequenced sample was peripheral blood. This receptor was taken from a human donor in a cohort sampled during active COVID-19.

The CDR3 reads CSVDGGNEQFF. The DNA is TGCAGCGTTGACGGGGGGAATGAGCAGTTCTTC. The chain employs TRBV29-1 and TRBJ2-1, and 7 junction bases match TRBD2. Trimming leaves V shorter by 3 bases and J shorter by 7 bases, with the junction holding 0 bases beyond the gene matches. The germline V gene gives CDR1 as SQVTM and CDR2 as ANQGSEA. The CDR3 numbers 11 residues from cysteine through phenylalanine. Only the CDR3 part of the read is kept: 33 bases, read in frame from the first base.